This TCR beta chain emerged from a study of beta chain features in type 1 diabetes. J was trimmed by 0 bases and V by 5 bases; bases with no gene match: 12. Germline CDR1 is SEHNR and CDR2 is FQNEAQ (reference sequence). The CDR3 consists of 17 residues. The isolated RNA, all of it, was reverse transcribed, so expressed TCRB transcripts were what got sequenced. Sequenced by immunoSEQ multiplex PCR; TCRdb stores in-frame clones only, minus some. The repertoire includes some 270,000 clones, roughly 13% of them detected once, and around 0.026% sits in the top ten. The sample was naive CD4+ T cells from blood. The receptor comes from a woman in her thirties or forties in good health. The J gene is TRBJ2-7, the V gene TRBV7-9, with 8 nucleotides matching TRBD1. DNA of the CDR3: TGTGCCAGCAGCGTACCCCCGCGGGACAGGTCCTCCTACGAGCAGTACTTC. Translation: CASSVPPRDRSSYEQYF.